This TCR beta chain appears in the sequencing data of a study of CD8 T cells in ankylosing spondylitis. From the 5' RACE reads, TCRdb called clonotypes with MiXCR, one entry per CDR3 protein. Here the sample spans approximately 220,000 distinct CDR3 sequences, 20% to 30% being singletons. Study findings and constraints: Peripheral blood samples showed relatively rare disease-linked clones, and these clones were CD8+. Ankylosing spondylitis blood appeared to carry a characteristic TCR beta motif of roughly 8 highly homologous variants. There were earlier reports of some motif variants in reactive arthritis synovial fluid and blood. Reportedly, matched ankylosing spondylitis synovial fluid was significantly enriched for disease-linked clones.

Germline CDR1 reads KGHSH; CDR2 reads LQKENI. CDR3 length: 15 residues. Trimming took 1 base from V and 1 from J; bases not matched to a gene: 1. As for this clonotype: Antigen: not known.

This chain links TRBV18 with TRBJ2-5, with 9 bases lining up with TRBD2. Sample: blood, either unsorted or a sorted T cell fraction (not recorded which). The receptor comes from a male donor with ankylosing spondylitis or in good health (not recorded which). In DNA, the CDR3 is TGTGCCAGCTCACCACAGACTAGCGGCCAAGAGACCCAGTACTTC. This gives the protein CASSPQTSGQETQYF.